These T cell receptor beta chains were read from a single sample in a study of blood T cell repertoires in COVID-19. Repertoires were generated with immunoSEQ multiplex PCR, while TCRdb's copy carries only in-frame clones and drops some. The table has 80,000 to 100,000 clones, approximately 74% seen once. The sample was peripheral blood. The origin of the receptors is a man between 70 and 80 years old with COVID-19, enrolled during active disease. CDR3s include the opening cysteine and the closing phenylalanine or tryptophan.

v_gene	j_gene	CDR3aa
TRBV9	TRBJ1-3	CASSVDWGLGNTIYF
TRBV6-5	TRBJ2-1	CASSPGLSSYNEQFF
TRBV27	TRBJ2-7	CASSPASGTSGSLTPEQYF
TRBV6-2/TRBV6-3	TRBJ2-1	CASSHTSGRVEQFF
TRBV6-5	TRBJ1-5	CASSQGSLNQPQHF
TRBV4-3	TRBJ2-7	CASSQVRGEQYF
TRBV4-1	TRBJ2-7	CASSQSLSGSKSYEQYF
TRBV7-3	TRBJ2-3	CASSLQSSGTDTQYF
TRBV18	TRBJ2-7	CASSLTGTGGSEQYF
TRBV2	TRBJ1-1	CASTKVGDTEAFF
TRBV28	TRBJ1-1	CASRPGTGVFFEAFF
TRBV3-1/TRBV3-2	TRBJ2-1	CASSQPGLLTYNEQFF
TRBV2	TRBJ2-1	CASSRTSGPNEQFF
TRBV6-2/TRBV6-3	TRBJ2-3	CASSPQGAHGTQYF
TRBV5-4	TRBJ2-7	CASSTGRQDEQYF
TRBV29-1	TRBJ2-3	CSVEVVRGMDTQYF
TRBV9	TRBJ2-1	CASSVMDYPGNEQFF
TRBV2	TRBJ1-5	CASSGGSNQPQHF
TRBV10-3	TRBJ2-3	CASSGTGTTDTQYF
TRBV4-2	TRBJ1-2	CASSQDIRDRGDYGYTF
TRBV7-9	TRBJ1-2	CASSREQGYGGYTF
TRBV5-4	TRBJ2-2	CASSLGLAGDTGELFF
TRBV21-1	TRBJ2-3	CASSDGTSGRVDTQYF
TRBV9	TRBJ2-1	CASSVDPRHSYNEQFF
TRBV5-1	TRBJ2-5	CASSRGPSGGPIETQYF
TRBV15	TRBJ1-6	CATSRWTGASPLHF
TRBV5-4	TRBJ2-5	CASSLAGGQETQYF
TRBV9	TRBJ2-3	CASSNRLAGIKDTQYF
TRBV27	TRBJ1-1	CASSLTGTAYRTEAFF
TRBV4-2	TRBJ1-1	CASSQEGGKAFF
TRBV7-2	TRBJ2-6	CASSWGQGFSGANVLTF